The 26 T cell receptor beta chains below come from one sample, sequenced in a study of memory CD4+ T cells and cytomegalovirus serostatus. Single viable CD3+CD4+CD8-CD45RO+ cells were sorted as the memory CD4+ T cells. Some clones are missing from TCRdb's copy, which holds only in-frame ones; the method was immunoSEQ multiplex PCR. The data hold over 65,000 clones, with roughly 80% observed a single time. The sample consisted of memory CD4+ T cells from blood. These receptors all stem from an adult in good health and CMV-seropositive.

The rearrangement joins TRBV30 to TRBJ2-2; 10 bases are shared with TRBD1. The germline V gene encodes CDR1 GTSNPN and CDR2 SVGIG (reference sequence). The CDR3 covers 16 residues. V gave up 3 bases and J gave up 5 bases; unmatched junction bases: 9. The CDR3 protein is CAWSLPGTGDTGELFF. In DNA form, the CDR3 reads TGTGCCTGGAGCCTTCCCGGGACAGGGGATACCGGGGAGCTGTTTTTT.

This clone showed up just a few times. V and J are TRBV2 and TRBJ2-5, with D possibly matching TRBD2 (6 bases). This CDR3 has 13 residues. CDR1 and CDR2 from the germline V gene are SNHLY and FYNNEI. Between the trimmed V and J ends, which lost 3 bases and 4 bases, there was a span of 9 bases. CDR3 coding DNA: TGTGCCAGCAGTGAGTGGGGAGGAGAGACCCAGTACTTC. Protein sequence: CASSEWGGETQYF.

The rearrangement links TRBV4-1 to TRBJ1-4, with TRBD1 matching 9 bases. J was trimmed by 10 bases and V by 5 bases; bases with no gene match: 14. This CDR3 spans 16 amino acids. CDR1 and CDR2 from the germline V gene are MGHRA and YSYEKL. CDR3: CASSSLFRDRATKLFF. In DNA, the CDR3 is TGCGCCAGCAGCTCTCTATTCCGGGACAGGGCGACAAAACTGTTTTTT.

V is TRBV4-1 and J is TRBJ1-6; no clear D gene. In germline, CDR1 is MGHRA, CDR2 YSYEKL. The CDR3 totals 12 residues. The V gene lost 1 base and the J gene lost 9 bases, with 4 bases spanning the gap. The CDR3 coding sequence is TGCGCCAGCAGCCAAGGCGTTTCACCCCTCCACTTT. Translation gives CASSQGVSPLHF.

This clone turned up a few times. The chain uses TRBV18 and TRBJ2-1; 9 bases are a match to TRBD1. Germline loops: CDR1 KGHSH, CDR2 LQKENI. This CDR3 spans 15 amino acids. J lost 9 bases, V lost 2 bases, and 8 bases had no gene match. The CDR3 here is CASSPGQAGQGEQFF. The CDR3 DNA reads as TGTGCCAGCTCACCAGGGCAGGCGGGACAGGGTGAGCAGTTCTTC.

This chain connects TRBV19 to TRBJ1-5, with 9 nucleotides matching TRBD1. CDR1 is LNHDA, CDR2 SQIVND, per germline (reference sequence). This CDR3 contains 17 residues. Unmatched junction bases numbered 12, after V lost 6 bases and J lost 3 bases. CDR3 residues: CASRNPGTGIDNQPQHF. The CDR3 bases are TGTGCCAGTAGGAACCCCGGGACAGGGATTGACAATCAGCCCCAGCATTTT.

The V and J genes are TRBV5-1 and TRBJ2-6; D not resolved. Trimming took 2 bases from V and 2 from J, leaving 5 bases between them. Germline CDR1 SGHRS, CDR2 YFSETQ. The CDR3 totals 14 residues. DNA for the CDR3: TGCGCCAGCAGCTTCACAGCTGGGGCCAACGTCCTGACTTTC. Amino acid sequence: CASSFTAGANVLTF.

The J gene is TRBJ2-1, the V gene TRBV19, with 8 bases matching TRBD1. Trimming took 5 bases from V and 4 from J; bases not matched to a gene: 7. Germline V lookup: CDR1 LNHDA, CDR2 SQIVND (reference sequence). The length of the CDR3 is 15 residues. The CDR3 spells CASSDRDRLYNEQFF. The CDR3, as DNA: TGTGCCAGTAGTGATAGGGACAGGTTATACAATGAGCAGTTCTTC.

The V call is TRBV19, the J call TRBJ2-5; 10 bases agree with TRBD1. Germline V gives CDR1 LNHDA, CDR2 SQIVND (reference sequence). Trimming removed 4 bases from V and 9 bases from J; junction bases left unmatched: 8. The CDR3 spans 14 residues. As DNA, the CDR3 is TGTGCCAGTAGTACCGGGACAGGGGATGGGTCCCAGTACTTC. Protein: CASSTGTGDGSQYF.

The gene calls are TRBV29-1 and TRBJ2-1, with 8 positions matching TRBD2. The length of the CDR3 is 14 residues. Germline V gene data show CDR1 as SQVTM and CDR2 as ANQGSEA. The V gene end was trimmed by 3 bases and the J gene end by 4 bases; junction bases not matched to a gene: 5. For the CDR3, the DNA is TGCAGCGTTGATGGTAGCGGGGCATACAATGAGCAGTTCTTC. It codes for CSVDGSGAYNEQFF.

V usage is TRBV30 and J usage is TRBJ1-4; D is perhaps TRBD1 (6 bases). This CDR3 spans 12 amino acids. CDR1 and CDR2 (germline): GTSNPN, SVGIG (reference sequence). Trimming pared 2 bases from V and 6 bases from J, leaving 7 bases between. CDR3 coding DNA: TGTGCCTGGAGTAAGGGGGATGAAAAACTGTTTTTT. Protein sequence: CAWSKGDEKLFF.

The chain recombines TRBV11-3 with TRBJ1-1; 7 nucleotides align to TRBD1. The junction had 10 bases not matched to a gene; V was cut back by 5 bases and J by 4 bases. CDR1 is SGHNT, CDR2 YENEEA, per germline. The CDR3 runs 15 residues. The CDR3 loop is CASSPGTVSLTEAFF. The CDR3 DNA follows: TGTGCCAGCAGCCCTGGGACAGTAAGTCTCACTGAAGCTTTCTTT. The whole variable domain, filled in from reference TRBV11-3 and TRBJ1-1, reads EAGVVQSPRYKIIEKKQPVAFWCNPISGHNTLYWYLQNLGQGPELLIRYENEEAVDDSQLPKDRFSAERLKGVDSTLKIQPAELGDSAVYLCASSPGTVSLTEAFFGQGTRLTVV.

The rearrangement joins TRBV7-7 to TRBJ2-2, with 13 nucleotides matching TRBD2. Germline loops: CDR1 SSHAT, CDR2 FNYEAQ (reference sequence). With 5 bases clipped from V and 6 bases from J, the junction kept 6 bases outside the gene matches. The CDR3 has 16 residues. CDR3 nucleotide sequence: TGTGCCAGCAGCCACCAGACTAGCGGGAGGCCCGGGGAGCTGTTTTTT. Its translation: CASSHQTSGRPGELFF.

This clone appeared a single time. The CDR3 sequence is CASSQLARVQFF. In DNA form, the CDR3 reads TGTGCCAGCAGCCAACTAGCGAGGGTGCAGTTCTTC. The chain links TRBV14 to TRBJ2-1; TRBD2 is a possible D gene (6 bases). Trimming took 2 bases from V and 12 from J, leaving 11 bases between them. The CDR3 is 12 amino acids. CDR1 SGHDN and CDR2 FVKESK come from the germline V gene.

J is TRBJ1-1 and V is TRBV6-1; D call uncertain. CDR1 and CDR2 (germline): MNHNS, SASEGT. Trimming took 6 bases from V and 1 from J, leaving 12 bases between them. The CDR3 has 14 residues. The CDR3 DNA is TGTGCCAGCAGGCGGAGCCAGACGAACACTGAAGCTTTCTTT. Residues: CASRRSQTNTEAFF.

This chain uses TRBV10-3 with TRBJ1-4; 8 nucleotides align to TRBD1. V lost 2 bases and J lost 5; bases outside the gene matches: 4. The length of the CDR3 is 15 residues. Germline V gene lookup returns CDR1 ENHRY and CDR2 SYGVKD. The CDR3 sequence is CAISEEAGGNEKLFF. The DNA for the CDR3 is TGTGCCATCAGTGAGGAGGCAGGGGGCAATGAAAAACTGTTTTTT.

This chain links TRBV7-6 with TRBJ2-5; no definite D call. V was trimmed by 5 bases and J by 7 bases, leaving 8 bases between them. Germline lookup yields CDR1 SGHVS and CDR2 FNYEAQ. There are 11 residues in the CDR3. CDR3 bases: TGTGCCAGCAGCCCGGGCGGGACCCAGTACTTC. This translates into CASSPGGTQYF.

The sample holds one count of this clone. This chain's CDR3 is CASSSDRRAGNTIYF. CDR3 nucleotide sequence: TGTGCCAGTAGTAGCGACAGGCGTGCGGGAAACACCATATATTTT. V usage is TRBV19 and J usage is TRBJ1-3; weak D call: TRBD1 (6 bases). CDR3 length: 15 amino acids. From germline, CDR1 is LNHDA and CDR2 SQIVND (reference sequence). V gave up 4 bases and J gave up 4 bases, with 14 bases separating them.

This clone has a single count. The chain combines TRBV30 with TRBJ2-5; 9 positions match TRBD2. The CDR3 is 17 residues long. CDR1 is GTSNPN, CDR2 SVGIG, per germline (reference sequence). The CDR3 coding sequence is TGTGCGAAAATGGTGTCGGCGGGAGGGCCTGAGTTTGAGACCCAGTACTTC. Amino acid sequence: CAKMVSAGGPEFETQYF. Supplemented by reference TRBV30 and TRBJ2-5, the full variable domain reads SQTIHQWPATLVQPVGSPLSLECTVEGTSNPNLYWYRQAAGRGLQLLFYSVGIGQISSEVPQNLSASRPQDRQFILSSKKLLLSDSGFYLCAKMVSAGGPEFETQYFGPGTRLLVL.

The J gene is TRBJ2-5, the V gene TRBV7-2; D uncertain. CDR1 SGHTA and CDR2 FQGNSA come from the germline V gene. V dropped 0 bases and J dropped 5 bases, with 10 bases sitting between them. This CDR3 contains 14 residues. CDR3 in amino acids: CASSLAQVVETQYF. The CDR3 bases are TGTGCCAGCAGCTTAGCCCAAGTGGTGGAGACCCAGTACTTC.

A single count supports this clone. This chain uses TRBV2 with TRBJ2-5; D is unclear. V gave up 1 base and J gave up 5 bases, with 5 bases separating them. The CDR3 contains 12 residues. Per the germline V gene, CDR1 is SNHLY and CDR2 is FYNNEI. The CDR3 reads CASSEERETQYF. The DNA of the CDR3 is TGTGCCAGCAGTGAAGAGAGGGAGACCCAGTACTTC. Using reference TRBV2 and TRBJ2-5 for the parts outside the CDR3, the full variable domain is EPEVTQTPSHQVTQMGQEVILRCVPISNHLYFYWYRQILGQKVEFLVSFYNNEISEKSEIFDDQFSVERPDGSNFTLKIRSTKLEDSAMYFCASSEERETQYFGPGTRLLVL.

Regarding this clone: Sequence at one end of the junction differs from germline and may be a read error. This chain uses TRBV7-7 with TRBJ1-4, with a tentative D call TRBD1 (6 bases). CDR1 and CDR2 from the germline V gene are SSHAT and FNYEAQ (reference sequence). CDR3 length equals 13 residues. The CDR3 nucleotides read TGTGCTAGCAGCTGGTCAAGGGGGGAAAAACTGTTTTTT. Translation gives CASSWSRGEKLFF.

The CDR3 region is CASSQTSSYNEQFF. Here the CDR3 DNA reads TGTGCCAGTAGTCAGACCTCTTCCTACAATGAGCAGTTCTTC. The chain employs TRBV19 and TRBJ2-1; D is ambiguous. The V and J ends lost 5 bases and 1 base respectively, with 9 bases between them. The CDR3 is 14 residues long. Germline V lookup: CDR1 LNHDA, CDR2 SQIVND (reference sequence).

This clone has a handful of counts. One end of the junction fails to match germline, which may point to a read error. CDR3 loop: CASTYDRAPLF. CDR3 coding DNA: TGTGCCAGCACTTACGACAGGGCTCCGCTTTTT. The rearrangement links TRBV2 to TRBJ1-4; 7 nucleotides match TRBD1. The CDR3 is made up of 11 amino acids. The germline CDR1 and CDR2 sequences are SNHLY and FYNNEI.

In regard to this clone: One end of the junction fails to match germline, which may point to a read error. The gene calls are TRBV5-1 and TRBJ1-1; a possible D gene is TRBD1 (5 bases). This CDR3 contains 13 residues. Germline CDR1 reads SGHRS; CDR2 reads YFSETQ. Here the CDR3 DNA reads TGCGCCAGCAGCTTGGCCCTAGATAGGGAGGGGATCTTT. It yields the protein CASSLALDREGIF.

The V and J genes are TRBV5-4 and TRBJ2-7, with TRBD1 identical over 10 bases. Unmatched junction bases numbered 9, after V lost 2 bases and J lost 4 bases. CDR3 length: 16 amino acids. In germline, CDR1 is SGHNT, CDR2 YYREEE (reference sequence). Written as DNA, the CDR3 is TGTGCCAGCAGCTTCCCCAAGACAGGGGGCATTTACGAGCAGTACTTC. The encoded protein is CASSFPKTGGIYEQYF.